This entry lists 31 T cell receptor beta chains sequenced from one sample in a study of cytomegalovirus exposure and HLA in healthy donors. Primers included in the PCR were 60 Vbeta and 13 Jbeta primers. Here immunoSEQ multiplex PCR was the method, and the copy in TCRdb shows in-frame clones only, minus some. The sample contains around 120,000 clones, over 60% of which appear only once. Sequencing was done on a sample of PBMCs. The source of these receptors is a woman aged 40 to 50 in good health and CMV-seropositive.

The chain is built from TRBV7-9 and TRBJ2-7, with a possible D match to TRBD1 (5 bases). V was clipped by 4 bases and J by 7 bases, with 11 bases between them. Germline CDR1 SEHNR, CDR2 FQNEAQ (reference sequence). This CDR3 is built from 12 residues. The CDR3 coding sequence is TGTGCCAGCAGCTCCACAGGTAGTGAGCAGTACTTC. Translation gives CASSSTGSEQYF.

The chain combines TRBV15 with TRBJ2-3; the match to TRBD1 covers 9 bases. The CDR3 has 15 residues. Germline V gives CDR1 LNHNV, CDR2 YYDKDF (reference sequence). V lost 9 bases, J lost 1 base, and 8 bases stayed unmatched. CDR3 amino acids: CATRTGQGRTDTQYF. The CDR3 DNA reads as TGTGCCACTCGGACGGGACAGGGACGCACAGATACGCAGTATTTT.

The DNA for the CDR3 is TGTGCCAGCAACATTGCACAGGGGAGGTCCGGGGAGCTGTTTTTT. Translation: CASNIAQGRSGELFF. V is TRBV2 and J is TRBJ2-2, with a tentative D call TRBD1 (7 bases). Germline lookup yields CDR1 SNHLY and CDR2 FYNNEI. CDR3 size: 15 residues. The V end lost 7 bases, the J end lost 6 bases, and 18 bases lay between the germline ends.

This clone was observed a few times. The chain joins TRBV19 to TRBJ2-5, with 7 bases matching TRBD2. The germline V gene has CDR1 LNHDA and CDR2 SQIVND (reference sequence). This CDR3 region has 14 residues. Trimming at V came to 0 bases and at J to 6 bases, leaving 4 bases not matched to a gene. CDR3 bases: TGTGCCAGTAGTATAGAGGGAGGGGCGAAGACCCAGTACTTC. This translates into CASSIEGGAKTQYF.

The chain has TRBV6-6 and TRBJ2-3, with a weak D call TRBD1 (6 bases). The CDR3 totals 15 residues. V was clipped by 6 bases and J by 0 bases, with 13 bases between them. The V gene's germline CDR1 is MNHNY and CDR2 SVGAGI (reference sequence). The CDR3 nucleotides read TGTGCCAGCAGCAACTTAGGGGGAAGCACAGATACGCAGTATTTT. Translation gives CASSNLGGSTDTQYF.

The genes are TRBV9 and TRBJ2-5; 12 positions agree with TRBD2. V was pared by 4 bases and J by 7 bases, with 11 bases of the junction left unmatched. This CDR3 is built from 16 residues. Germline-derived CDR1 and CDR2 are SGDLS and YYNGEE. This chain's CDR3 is CASSPLWTSGKGTQYF. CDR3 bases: TGTGCCAGCAGCCCACTATGGACTAGCGGGAAAGGGACCCAGTACTTC.

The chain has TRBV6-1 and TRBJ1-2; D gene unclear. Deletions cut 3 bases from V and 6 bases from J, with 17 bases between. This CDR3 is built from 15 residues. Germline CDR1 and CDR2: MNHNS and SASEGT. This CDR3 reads CASSEAGRSSNGYTF. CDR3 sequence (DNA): TGTGCCAGCAGTGAGGCAGGCCGATCGAGTAATGGCTACACCTTC.

The CDR3 reads CASSLAVGSAVGIQYF. The CDR3, as DNA: TGTGCCAGCAGCTTAGCGGTCGGGTCGGCGGTAGGCATTCAGTACTTC. The V gene is TRBV7-6, the J gene TRBJ2-4; D gene ambiguous. Germline lookup yields CDR1 SGHVS and CDR2 FNYEAQ. Trimming took 0 bases from V and 9 from J, leaving 18 bases between them. This CDR3 is built from 16 residues.

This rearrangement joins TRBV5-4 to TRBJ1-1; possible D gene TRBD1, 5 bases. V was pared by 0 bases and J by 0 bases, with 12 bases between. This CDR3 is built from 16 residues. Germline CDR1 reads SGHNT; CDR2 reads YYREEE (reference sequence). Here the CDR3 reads CASSLGTTSMNTEAFF. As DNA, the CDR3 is TGTGCCAGCAGCTTGGGGACAACCTCAATGAACACTGAAGCTTTCTTT.

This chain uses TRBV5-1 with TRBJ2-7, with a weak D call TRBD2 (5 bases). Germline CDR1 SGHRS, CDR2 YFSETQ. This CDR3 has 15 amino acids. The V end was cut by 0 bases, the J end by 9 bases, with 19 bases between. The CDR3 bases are TGCGCCAGCAGCTTGGATGGGAGCCGGGCTGCGGCGCAGTACTTC. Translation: CASSLDGSRAAAQYF. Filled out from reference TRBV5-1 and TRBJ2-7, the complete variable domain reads KAGVTQTPRYLIKTRGQQVTLSCSPISGHRSVSWYQQTPGQGLQFLFEYFSETQRNKGNFPGRFSGRQFSNSRSEMNVSTLELGDSALYLCASSLDGSRAAAQYFGPGTRLTVT.

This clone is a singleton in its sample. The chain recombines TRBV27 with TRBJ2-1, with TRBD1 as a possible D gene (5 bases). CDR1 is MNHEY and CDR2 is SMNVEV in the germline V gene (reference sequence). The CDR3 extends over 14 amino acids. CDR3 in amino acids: CSTATPLSYNEQFF. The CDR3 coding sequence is TGTTCGACAGCGACTCCTTTATCCTACAATGAGCAGTTCTTC.

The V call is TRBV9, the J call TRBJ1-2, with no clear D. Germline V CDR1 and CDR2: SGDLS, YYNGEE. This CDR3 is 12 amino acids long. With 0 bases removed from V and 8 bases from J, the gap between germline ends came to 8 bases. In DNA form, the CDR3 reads TGTGCCAGCAGCGTAGCTACCGGGGGCTACACCTTC. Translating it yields CASSVATGGYTF. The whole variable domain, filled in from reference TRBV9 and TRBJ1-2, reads DSGVTQTPKHLITATGQRVTLRCSPRSGDLSVYWYQQSLDQGLQFLIQYYNGEERAKGNILERFSAQQFPDLHSELNLSSLELGDSALYFCASSVATGGYTFGSGTRLTVV.

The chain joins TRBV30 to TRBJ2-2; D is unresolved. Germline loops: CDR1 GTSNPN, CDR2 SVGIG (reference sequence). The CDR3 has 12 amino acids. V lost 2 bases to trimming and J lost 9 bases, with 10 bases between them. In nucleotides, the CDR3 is TGTGCCTGGAGTCTCCTCCCCCGGGAGCTGTTTTTT. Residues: CAWSLLPRELFF.

The CDR3 coding sequence is TGCGCCAGCAGCTTGGGCCCTCCGGGACAGGGTTCCTACAATGAGCAGTTCTTC. Protein sequence: CASSLGPPGQGSYNEQFF. V is TRBV5-1 and J is TRBJ2-1; the match to TRBD1 covers 9 bases. Trimming at V came to 0 bases and at J to 1 base, leaving 8 bases not matched to a gene. CDR3 size: 18 residues. Per germline, CDR1 SGHRS and CDR2 YFSETQ.

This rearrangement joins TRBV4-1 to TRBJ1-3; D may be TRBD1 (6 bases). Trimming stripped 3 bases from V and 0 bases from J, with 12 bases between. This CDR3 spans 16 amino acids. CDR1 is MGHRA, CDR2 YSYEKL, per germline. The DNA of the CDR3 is TGCGCCAGCAGCCACCCCGGACAGACCTCTGGAAACACCATATATTTT. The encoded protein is CASSHPGQTSGNTIYF.

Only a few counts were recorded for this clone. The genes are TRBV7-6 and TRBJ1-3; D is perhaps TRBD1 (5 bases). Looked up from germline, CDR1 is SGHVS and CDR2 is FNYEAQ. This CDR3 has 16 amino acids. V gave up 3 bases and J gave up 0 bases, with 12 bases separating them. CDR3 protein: CASSLGTPSSGNTIYF. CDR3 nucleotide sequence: TGTGCCAGCAGCTTGGGGACTCCTAGCTCTGGAAACACCATATATTTT.

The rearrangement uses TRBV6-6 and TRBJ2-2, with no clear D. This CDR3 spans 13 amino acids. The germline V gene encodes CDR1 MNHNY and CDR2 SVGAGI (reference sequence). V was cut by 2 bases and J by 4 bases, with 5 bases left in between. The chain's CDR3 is CASSYRGTGELFF. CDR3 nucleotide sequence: TGTGCCAGCAGTTACCGCGGCACCGGGGAGCTGTTTTTT.

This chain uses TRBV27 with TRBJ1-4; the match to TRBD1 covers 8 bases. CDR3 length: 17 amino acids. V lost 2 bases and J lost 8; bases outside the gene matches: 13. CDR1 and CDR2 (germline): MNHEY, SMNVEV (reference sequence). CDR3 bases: TGTGCCAGCAGTTTAAAGGCAGGGGGCGCTAGGGGGGAAAAACTGTTTTTT. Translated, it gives CASSLKAGGARGEKLFF.

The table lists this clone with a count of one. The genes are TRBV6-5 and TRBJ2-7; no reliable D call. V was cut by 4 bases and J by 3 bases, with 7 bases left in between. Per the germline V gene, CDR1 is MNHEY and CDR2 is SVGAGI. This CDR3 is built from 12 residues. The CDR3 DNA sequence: TGTGCCAGCAGTTCGCTCTACTACGAGCAGTACTTC. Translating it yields CASSSLYYEQYF.

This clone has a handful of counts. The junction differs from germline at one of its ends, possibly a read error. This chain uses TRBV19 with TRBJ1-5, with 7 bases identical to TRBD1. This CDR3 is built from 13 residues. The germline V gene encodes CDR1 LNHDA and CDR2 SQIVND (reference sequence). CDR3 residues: CACRQGERQPQHF. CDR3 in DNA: TGTGCCTGTAGGCAGGGGGAAAGGCAGCCCCAGCATTTT.

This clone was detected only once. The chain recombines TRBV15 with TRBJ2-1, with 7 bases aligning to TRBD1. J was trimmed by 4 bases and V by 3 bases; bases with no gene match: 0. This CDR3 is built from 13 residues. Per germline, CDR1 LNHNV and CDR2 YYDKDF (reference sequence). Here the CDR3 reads CATSRDRYNEQFF. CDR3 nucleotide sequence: TGTGCCACCAGCAGGGACAGGTACAATGAGCAGTTCTTC.

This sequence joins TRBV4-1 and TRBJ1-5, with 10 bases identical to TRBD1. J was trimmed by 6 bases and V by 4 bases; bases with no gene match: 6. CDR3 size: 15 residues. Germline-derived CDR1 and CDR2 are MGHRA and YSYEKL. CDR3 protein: CASSRERTGGQPQHF. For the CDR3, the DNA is TGCGCCAGCAGCCGGGAACGGACAGGGGGTCAGCCCCAGCATTTT.

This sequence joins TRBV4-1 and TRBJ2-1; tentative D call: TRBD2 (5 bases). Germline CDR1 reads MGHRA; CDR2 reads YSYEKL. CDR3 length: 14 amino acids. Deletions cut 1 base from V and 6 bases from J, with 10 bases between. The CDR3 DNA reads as TGCGCCAGCAGCCAAGTGGGCCTAGCCAATGAGCAGTTCTTC. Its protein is CASSQVGLANEQFF.

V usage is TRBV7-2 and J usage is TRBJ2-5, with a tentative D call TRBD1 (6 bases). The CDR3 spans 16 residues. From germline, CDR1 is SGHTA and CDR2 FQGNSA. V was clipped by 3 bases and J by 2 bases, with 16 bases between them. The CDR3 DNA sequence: TGTGCCAGCAGCTTCATGTCTAACAGGGTACAAGAGACCCAGTACTTC. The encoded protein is CASSFMSNRVQETQYF.

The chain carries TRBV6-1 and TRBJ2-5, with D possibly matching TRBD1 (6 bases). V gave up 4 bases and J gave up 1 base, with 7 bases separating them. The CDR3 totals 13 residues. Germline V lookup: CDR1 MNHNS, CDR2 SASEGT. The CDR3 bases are TGTGCCAGCAGTGGGACAGCCCAAGAGACCCAGTACTTC. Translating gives CASSGTAQETQYF.

In DNA form, the CDR3 reads TGCGCCAGCAGTCCGTCTAACACTGAAGCTTTCTTT. Translated, it gives CASSPSNTEAFF. The chain recombines TRBV5-1 with TRBJ1-1, with D unresolved. CDR1 is SGHRS, CDR2 YFSETQ, per germline. The V end lost 5 bases, the J end lost 2 bases, and 7 bases lay between the germline ends. CDR3 length equals 12 residues. Using reference TRBV5-1 and TRBJ1-1 for the parts outside the CDR3, the full variable domain is KAGVTQTPRYLIKTRGQQVTLSCSPISGHRSVSWYQQTPGQGLQFLFEYFSETQRNKGNFPGRFSGRQFSNSRSEMNVSTLELGDSALYLCASSPSNTEAFFGQGTRLTVV.

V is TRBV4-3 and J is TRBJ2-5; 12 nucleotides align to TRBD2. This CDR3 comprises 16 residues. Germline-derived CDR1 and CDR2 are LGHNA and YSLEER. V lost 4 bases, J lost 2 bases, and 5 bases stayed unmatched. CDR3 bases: TGCGCCAGCAGCCCGGGTGGACTAGCGGGACAAGAGACCCAGTACTTC. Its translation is CASSPGGLAGQETQYF.

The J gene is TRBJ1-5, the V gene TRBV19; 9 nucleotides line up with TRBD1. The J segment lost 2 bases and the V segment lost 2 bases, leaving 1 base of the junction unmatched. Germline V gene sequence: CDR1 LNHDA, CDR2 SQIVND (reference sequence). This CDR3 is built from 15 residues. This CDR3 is CASSITGGGNQPQHF. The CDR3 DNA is TGTGCCAGTAGTATAACAGGGGGCGGCAATCAGCCCCAGCATTTT.

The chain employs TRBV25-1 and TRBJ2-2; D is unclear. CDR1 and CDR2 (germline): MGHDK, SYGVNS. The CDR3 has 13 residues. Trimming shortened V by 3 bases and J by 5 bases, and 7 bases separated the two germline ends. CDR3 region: CASSDTTTGELFF. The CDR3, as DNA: TGTGCCAGCAGTGATACGACAACCGGGGAGCTGTTTTTT.

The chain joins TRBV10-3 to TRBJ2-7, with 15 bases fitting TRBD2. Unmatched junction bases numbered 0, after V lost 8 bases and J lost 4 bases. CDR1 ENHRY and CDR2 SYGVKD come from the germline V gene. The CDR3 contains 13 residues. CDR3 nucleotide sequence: TGTGCCATCGGACTAGCGGGAGGGTACGAGCAGTACTTC. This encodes CAIGLAGGYEQYF.

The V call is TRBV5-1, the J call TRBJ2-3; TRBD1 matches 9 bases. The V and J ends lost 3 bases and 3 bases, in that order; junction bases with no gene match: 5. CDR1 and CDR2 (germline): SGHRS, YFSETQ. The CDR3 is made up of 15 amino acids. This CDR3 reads CASSSTGTGTDTQYF. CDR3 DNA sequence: TGCGCCAGCAGCTCAACCGGGACAGGGACAGATACGCAGTATTTT. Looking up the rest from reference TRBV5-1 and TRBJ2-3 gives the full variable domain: KAGVTQTPRYLIKTRGQQVTLSCSPISGHRSVSWYQQTPGQGLQFLFEYFSETQRNKGNFPGRFSGRQFSNSRSEMNVSTLELGDSALYLCASSSTGTGTDTQYFGPGTRLTVL.